The clone carrying this T cell receptor (beta chain) occurred many times. What it binds is unknown. Sequencing ends 3 residues short of the CDR3 end; the germline J gene provides the rest. Unmatched junction bases numbered 2, after V lost 6 bases and J lost 1 base. The germline gives CDR1 SGHDT, CDR2 YYEEEE. CDR3 length: 14 residues. The data are from a study of T cell clonality in common variable immunodeficiency. Overall study findings and caveats: In common variable immunodeficiency, TCR beta chains reportedly carried fewer deletions and N-nucleotide insertions. CVID subjects shared fewer TCRbeta clones than healthy controls did.

Most patients and controls had Caucasian heritage. Each donor provided roughly 4.5 to 8.5 ml of heparinized whole blood. Clones were read by immunoSEQ multiplex PCR, and TCRdb kept only the in-frame ones, dropping some. Observed in the sample are 30,000 or so clones, none of them singletons. The rearrangement links TRBV5-6 to TRBJ2-2, with 8 nucleotides matching TRBD2. This clonotype was sampled from a person aged 18-69 years in good health. Material for sequencing was peripheral blood mononuclear cells. Partial CDR3 DNA: TGTGCCAGCACCCGGGGGGGGAACACCGGGGAG. As protein: CASTRGGNTGE. The whole CDR3 protein reads CASTRGGNTGELFF.